What follows are 21 T cell receptor beta chains derived from one specimen sequenced in a study of shared clonotypes between healthy human individuals. CD8 cells regarded as naive lacked CD45RO, were positively chosen for CCR7, and omitted terminally differentiated effector memory CD45RA+ cells. Here immunoSEQ multiplex PCR was the method, and the copy in TCRdb shows in-frame clones only, minus some. The data show hundreds of thousands of clones, 92% seen once. Sequencing was done on a sample of naive CD8+ T cells sorted from blood. The source of these receptors is a young man in good health.

The CDR3 bases are TGTGCCAGCAGCCCTCGGACTAGCGCTTCCTACGAGCAGTACTTC. It is translated as CASSPRTSASYEQYF. The chain combines TRBV4-2 with TRBJ2-7; 9 bases agree with TRBD2. The CDR3 has 15 amino acids. Germline V gene data show CDR1 as LGHNA and CDR2 as YNFKEQ. The ends lost 4 bases at V and 1 base at J; junction bases unmatched: 5.

The rearrangement uses TRBV28 and TRBJ2-1; TRBD2 might be the D (5 bases). The CDR3 loop spans 11 amino acids. Germline V gene lookup returns CDR1 MDHEN and CDR2 SYDVKM. V was clipped by 7 bases and J by 9 bases, with 10 bases between them. The CDR3 loop is CASTKGSEQFF. The CDR3 DNA follows: TGTGCCAGCACCAAAGGGAGTGAGCAGTTCTTC.

This clone was picked up one time. This sequence joins TRBV5-4 and TRBJ2-7; 10 bases are a match to TRBD2. Germline-derived CDR1 and CDR2 are SGHNT and YYREEE (reference sequence). With V trimmed by 4 bases and J by 5 bases, 9 bases remained unmatched. This CDR3 comprises 15 residues. This CDR3 is CASSRSSGSIHEQYF. The CDR3 nucleotides are TGTGCCAGCAGCCGGTCTAGCGGGAGTATCCACGAGCAGTACTTC.

This clone was counted once. Other nucleotide sequences from this sample produce the same CDR3. The rearrangement joins TRBV29-1 to TRBJ2-1; 10 nucleotides line up with TRBD2. Germline V lookup: CDR1 SQVTM, CDR2 ANQGSEA. The CDR3 has 16 amino acids. V lost 4 bases to trimming and J lost 0 bases; unmatched junction nucleotides: 6. The CDR3 sequence: CSVVGLAASSYNEQFF. In nucleotides, the CDR3 is TGCAGCGTTGTTGGACTAGCGGCGAGCTCCTACAATGAGCAGTTCTTC.

This chain uses TRBV27 with TRBJ2-1; D unclear. Germline CDR1 is MNHEY and CDR2 is SMNVEV (reference sequence). The CDR3 has 13 residues. V lost 5 bases to trimming and J lost 6 bases, with 11 bases between them. In DNA form, the CDR3 reads TGTGCCAGCAGTCCTACAGATTTCAATGAGCAGTTCTTC. This translates into CASSPTDFNEQFF.

This chain connects TRBV15 to TRBJ2-7; D is uncertain. V was pared by 1 base and J by 4 bases, with 17 bases between. The length of the CDR3 is 16 residues. Germline lookup yields CDR1 LNHNV and CDR2 YYDKDF (reference sequence). CDR3 residues: CATSRGGGPYGYEQYF. In DNA, the CDR3 is TGTGCCACCAGCAGAGGAGGCGGACCCTACGGGTACGAGCAGTACTTC.

The rearrangement joins TRBV6-5 to TRBJ2-1; D uncertain. Germline-derived CDR1 and CDR2 are MNHEY and SVGAGI. V lost 7 bases to trimming and J lost 8 bases, with 9 bases between them. This CDR3 comprises 11 residues. The CDR3 sequence: CASNAGHEQFF. DNA of the CDR3: TGTGCCAGCAACGCTGGTCATGAGCAGTTCTTC.

This clone has a single count. The chain employs TRBV4-1 and TRBJ2-1; TRBD2 matches at 14 bases. Germline CDR1 reads MGHRA; CDR2 reads YSYEKL. J lost 1 base, V lost 0 bases, and 5 bases had no gene match. The CDR3 length is 19 residues. CDR3 DNA: TGCGCCAGCAGCCAAGAGGGATGGACTAGCGGGAGGTCCTACAATGAGCAGTTCTTC. This translates into CASSQEGWTSGRSYNEQFF.

The rearrangement joins TRBV29-1 to TRBJ2-2, with a weak D call TRBD1 (6 bases). The germline gives CDR1 SQVTM, CDR2 ANQGSEA. V lost 7 bases and J 0 bases, leaving 18 bases between the germline ends. This CDR3 region has 16 residues. The CDR3 DNA sequence: TGCAGCGCCCGTGACAGGTCATTAGCGAACACCGGGGAGCTGTTTTTT. This translates into CSARDRSLANTGELFF.

The chain joins TRBV7-2 to TRBJ2-1; 14 bases map to TRBD2. V lost 4 bases, J lost 9 bases, and 8 bases stayed unmatched. CDR1 and CDR2 (germline): SGHTA, FQGNSA. The CDR3 loop spans 16 amino acids. The chain's CDR3 is CASSSGTSGSRGEQFF. In DNA, the CDR3 is TGTGCCAGCAGCTCCGGGACTAGCGGGAGCAGAGGTGAGCAGTTCTTC. The full variable domain, with the rest looked up from reference TRBV7-2 and TRBJ2-1, is GAGVSQSPSNKVTEKGKDVELRCDPISGHTALYWYRQSLGQGLEFLIYFQGNSAPDKSGLPSDRFSAERTGGSVSTLTIQRTQQEDSAVYLCASSSGTSGSRGEQFFGPGTRLTVL.

This clone has a handful of counts. In the same sample, other DNA sequences code for this CDR3. V is TRBV19 and J is TRBJ2-3, with no clear D. The V gene's germline CDR1 is LNHDA and CDR2 SQIVND (reference sequence). The CDR3 consists of 13 residues. V lost 1 base and J 3 bases, leaving 5 bases between the germline ends. The chain's CDR3 is CASSIVRTDTQYF. CDR3 coding DNA: TGTGCCAGTAGTATAGTGAGAACAGATACGCAGTATTTT.

The V call is TRBV5-1, the J call TRBJ1-2; weak D call: TRBD1 (5 bases). Looked up from germline, CDR1 is SGHRS and CDR2 is YFSETQ. Trimming shortened V by 4 bases and J by 4 bases, and 20 bases separated the two germline ends. There are 16 residues in the CDR3. CDR3 sequence reads: CASSTDPGRQTYGYTF. CDR3 DNA sequence: TGCGCCAGCAGCACGGACCCGGGACGCCAAACCTATGGCTACACCTTC.

CDR3 in amino acids: CAWSLRPVNTEAFF. DNA of the CDR3: TGTGCCTGGAGTCTTCGACCGGTGAACACTGAAGCTTTCTTT. The chain recombines TRBV30 with TRBJ1-1; no clear D. The CDR3 runs to 14 residues. Germline lookup yields CDR1 GTSNPN and CDR2 SVGIG (reference sequence). V was shortened by 2 bases and J by 0 bases, with 10 bases between the two germline ends.

The rearrangement joins TRBV6-5 to TRBJ2-3, with D uncertain. Trimming stripped 8 bases from V and 7 bases from J, with 13 bases between. CDR3 size: 12 residues. Germline CDR1 MNHEY, CDR2 SVGAGI. The CDR3 here is CASGTGVHTQYF. The CDR3 DNA reads as TGTGCCAGCGGTACCGGCGTCCATACGCAGTATTTT.

The chain combines TRBV27 with TRBJ2-5; D might be TRBD2 (5 bases). The CDR3 sequence is 15 residues long. V lost 4 bases and J 3 bases, leaving 15 bases between the germline ends. Germline V gene sequence: CDR1 MNHEY, CDR2 SMNVEV (reference sequence). In DNA, the CDR3 is TGTGCCAGCAGTTCTTTGCGGGCCAACGAAGAGACCCAGTACTTC. The encoded protein is CASSSLRANEETQYF.

Turning to this clone: Within the sample, other DNA sequences also encode this same CDR3. The rearrangement links TRBV28 to TRBJ2-1; TRBD2 aligns across 13 bases. The CDR3 has 17 amino acids. Germline V CDR1 and CDR2: MDHEN, SYDVKM. The ends lost 5 bases at V and 0 bases at J; junction bases unmatched: 4. The CDR3 region is CASSAGLAGSSYNEQFF. The CDR3 DNA reads as TGTGCCAGCAGTGCGGGACTAGCGGGAAGCTCCTACAATGAGCAGTTCTTC. Full variable domain (rest looked up from reference TRBV28 and TRBJ2-1): DVKVTQSSRYLVKRTGEKVFLECVQDMDHENMFWYRQDPGLGLRLIYFSYDVKMKEKGDIPEGYSVSREKKERFSLILESASTNQTSMYLCASSAGLAGSSYNEQFFGPGTRLTVL.

V gene TRBV6-6 combines with J gene TRBJ1-1; perhaps TRBD1 as D (6 bases). Trimming took 2 bases from V and 5 from J, leaving 9 bases between them. The germline V gene has CDR1 MNHNY and CDR2 SVGAGI (reference sequence). The length of the CDR3 is 13 residues. This chain's CDR3 is CASSYPGDTEAFF. CDR3 nucleotide sequence: TGTGCCAGCAGTTACCCAGGGGATACTGAAGCTTTCTTT.

The rearrangement links TRBV7-9 to TRBJ2-4; 8 bases agree with TRBD1. CDR3 length: 14 amino acids. J gave up 9 bases and V 5 bases, and 9 bases lay outside the gene matches. Germline V CDR1 and CDR2: SEHNR, FQNEAQ (reference sequence). The CDR3 sequence is CASSAGQERGIQYF. The CDR3 DNA sequence: TGTGCCAGCAGCGCGGGACAGGAGAGAGGCATTCAGTACTTC.

J is TRBJ2-1 and V is TRBV7-3; 9 positions match TRBD2. From germline, CDR1 is SGHTA and CDR2 FQGTGA. Trimming took 1 base from V and 2 from J; bases not matched to a gene: 3. This CDR3 is built from 16 residues. The CDR3 region has the DNA TGTGCCAGCAGCTTAATGGCGGGAGGGACCTACAATGAGCAGTTCTTC. Its translation is CASSLMAGGTYNEQFF.

This rearrangement joins TRBV28 to TRBJ1-3; D is ambiguous. The CDR3 has 15 residues. Germline assignment: CDR1 MDHEN and CDR2 SYDVKM. V lost 4 bases, J lost 3 bases, and 13 bases lay in between. The CDR3 spells CASSSGRLYGNTIYF. CDR3 DNA: TGTGCCAGCAGTTCTGGAAGACTGTATGGAAACACCATATATTTT.

V usage is TRBV11-2 and J usage is TRBJ2-7; 14 bases are shared with TRBD2. This CDR3 is 15 amino acids long. The V gene end was trimmed by 3 bases and the J gene end by 7 bases; junction bases not matched to a gene: 5. Looked up from germline, CDR1 is SGHAT and CDR2 is FQNNGV. CDR3 in DNA: TGTGCCAGCAGCTTCCGACTAGCGGGAGGGCGAGAGCAGTACTTC. It encodes CASSFRLAGGREQYF.